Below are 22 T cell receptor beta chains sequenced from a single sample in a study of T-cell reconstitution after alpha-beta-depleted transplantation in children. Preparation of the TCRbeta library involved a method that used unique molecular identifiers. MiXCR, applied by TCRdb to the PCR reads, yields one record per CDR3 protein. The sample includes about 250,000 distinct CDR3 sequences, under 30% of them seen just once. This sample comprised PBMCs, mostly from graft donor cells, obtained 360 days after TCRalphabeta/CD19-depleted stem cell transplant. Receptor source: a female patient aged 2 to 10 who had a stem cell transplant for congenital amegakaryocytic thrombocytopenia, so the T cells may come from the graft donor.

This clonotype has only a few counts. The CDR3 spells CASRTSRGIGELFF. The CDR3 region has the DNA TGTGCCAGCAGAACTTCGAGGGGGATCGGGGAGCTGTTTTTT. V gene TRBV12-3 or TRBV12-4 combines with J gene TRBJ2-2; D may be TRBD1 (6 bases). V shed 6 bases and J shed 7 bases, with 15 bases lying between them. The CDR3 runs 14 residues.

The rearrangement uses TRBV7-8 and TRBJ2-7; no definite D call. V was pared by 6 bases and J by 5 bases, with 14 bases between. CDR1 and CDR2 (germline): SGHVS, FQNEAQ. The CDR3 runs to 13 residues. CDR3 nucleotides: TGTGCCAGCAGACCCCATGGAATCAACGAGCAGTACTTC. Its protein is CASRPHGINEQYF.

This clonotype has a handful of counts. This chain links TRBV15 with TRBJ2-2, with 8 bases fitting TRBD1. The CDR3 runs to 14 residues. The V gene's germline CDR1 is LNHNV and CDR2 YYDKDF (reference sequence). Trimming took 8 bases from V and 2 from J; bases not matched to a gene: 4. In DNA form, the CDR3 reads TGTGCCACCTTGGACAGGGAAAACACCGGGGAGCTGTTTTTT. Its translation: CATLDRENTGELFF.

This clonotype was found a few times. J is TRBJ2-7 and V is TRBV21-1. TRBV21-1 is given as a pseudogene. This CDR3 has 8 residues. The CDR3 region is CVFYEQYF. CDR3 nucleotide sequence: TGTGTGTTCTACGAGCAGTACTTC.

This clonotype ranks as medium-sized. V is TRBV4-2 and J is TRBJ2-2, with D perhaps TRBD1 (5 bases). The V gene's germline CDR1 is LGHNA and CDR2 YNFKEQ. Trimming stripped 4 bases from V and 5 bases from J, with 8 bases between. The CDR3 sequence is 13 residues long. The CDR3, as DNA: TGTGCCAGCAGCCTTAGGGGAACCGGGGAGCTGTTTTTT. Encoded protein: CASSLRGTGELFF.

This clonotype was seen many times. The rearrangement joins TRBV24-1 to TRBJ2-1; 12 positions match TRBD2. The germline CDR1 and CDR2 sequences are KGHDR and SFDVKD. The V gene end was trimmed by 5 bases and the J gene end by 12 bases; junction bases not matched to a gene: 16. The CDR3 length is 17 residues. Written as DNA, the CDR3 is TGTGCCACCAGTGCCCAAAGGATACTAGCGGGAGGTTCGGGGCAGTTCTTC. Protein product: CATSAQRILAGGSGQFF.

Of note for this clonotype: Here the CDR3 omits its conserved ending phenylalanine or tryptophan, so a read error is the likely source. The CDR3 sequence: CASSLALAASTDTQYL. The CDR3 nucleotides are TGTGCCAGCAGCTTGGCTTTAGCGGCTAGCACAGATACGCAGTATTTA. V usage is TRBV5-6 and J usage is TRBJ2-3; tentatively, D is TRBD2 (6 bases). Germline-derived CDR1 and CDR2 are SGHDT and YYEEEE. V shed 0 bases and J shed 0 bases, with 11 bases lying between them. CDR3 length: 16 amino acids.

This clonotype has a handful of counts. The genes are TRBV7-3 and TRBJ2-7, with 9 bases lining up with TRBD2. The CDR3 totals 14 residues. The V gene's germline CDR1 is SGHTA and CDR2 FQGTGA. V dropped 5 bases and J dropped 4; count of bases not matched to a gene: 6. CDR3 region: CASSLTSGEYEQYF. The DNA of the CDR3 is TGTGCCAGCAGCCTGACTAGCGGAGAATACGAGCAGTACTTC.

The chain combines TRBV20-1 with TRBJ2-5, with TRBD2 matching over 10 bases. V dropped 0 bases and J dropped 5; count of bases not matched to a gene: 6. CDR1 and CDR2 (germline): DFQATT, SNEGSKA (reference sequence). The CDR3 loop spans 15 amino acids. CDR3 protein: CSARDGLAGVETQYF. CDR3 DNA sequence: TGCAGTGCTAGAGATGGCCTAGCGGGAGTTGAGACCCAGTACTTC.

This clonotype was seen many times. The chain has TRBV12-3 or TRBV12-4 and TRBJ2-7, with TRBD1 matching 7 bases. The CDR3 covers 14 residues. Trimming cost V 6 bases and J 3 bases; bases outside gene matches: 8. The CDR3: CASRTGTADYEQYF. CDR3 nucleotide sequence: TGTGCCAGCAGAACCGGGACAGCTGACTACGAGCAGTACTTC.

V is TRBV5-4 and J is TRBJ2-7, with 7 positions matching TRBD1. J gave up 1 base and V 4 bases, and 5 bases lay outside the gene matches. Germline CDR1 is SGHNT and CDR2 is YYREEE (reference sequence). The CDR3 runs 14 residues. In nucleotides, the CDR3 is TGTGCCAGCAGCCAGACCAGGGGGTCCTACGAGCAGTACTTC. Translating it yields CASSQTRGSYEQYF.

In DNA form, the CDR3 reads TGTGCCAGCAGCGTGACAATGATGGATACGCAGTATTTT. Its translation: CASSVTMMDTQYF. The genes are TRBV7-2 and TRBJ2-3; D ambiguous. The CDR3 loop spans 13 amino acids. CDR1 and CDR2 from the germline V gene are SGHTA and FQGNSA. Trimming left V 5 bases short and J 6 bases short, with 12 bases between. Based on the CDR3 plus reference TRBV7-2 and TRBJ2-3, the full variable domain is GAGVSQSPSNKVTEKGKDVELRCDPISGHTALYWYRQSLGQGLEFLIYFQGNSAPDKSGLPSDRFSAERTGGSVSTLTIQRTQQEDSAVYLCASSVTMMDTQYFGPGTRLTVL.

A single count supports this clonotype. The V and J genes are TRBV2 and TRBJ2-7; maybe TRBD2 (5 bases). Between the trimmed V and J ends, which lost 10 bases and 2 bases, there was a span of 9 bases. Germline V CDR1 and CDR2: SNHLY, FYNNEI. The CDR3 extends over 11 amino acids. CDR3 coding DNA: TGTGCCATGTTCGGGGCCTACGAGCAGTACTTC. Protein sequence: CAMFGAYEQYF. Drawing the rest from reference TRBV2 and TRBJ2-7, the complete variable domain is EPEVTQTPSHQVTQMGQEVILRCVPISNHLYFYWYRQILGQKVEFLVSFYNNEISEKSEIFDDQFSVERPDGSNFTLKIRSTKLEDSAMYFCAMFGAYEQYFGPGTRLTVT.

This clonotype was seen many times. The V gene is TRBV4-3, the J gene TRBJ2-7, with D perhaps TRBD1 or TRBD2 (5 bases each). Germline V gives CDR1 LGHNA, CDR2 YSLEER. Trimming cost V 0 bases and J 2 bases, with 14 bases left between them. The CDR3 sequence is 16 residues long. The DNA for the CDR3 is TGCGCCAGCAGCCAAGATCCCTGGGACGGAGCCTACGAGCAGTACTTC. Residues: CASSQDPWDGAYEQYF.

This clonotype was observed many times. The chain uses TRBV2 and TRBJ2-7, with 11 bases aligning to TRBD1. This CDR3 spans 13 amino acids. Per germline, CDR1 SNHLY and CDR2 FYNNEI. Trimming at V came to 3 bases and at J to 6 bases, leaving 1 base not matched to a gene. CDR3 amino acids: CASSEDRGPEQYF. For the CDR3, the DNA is TGTGCCAGCAGTGAGGACAGGGGGCCCGAGCAGTACTTC.

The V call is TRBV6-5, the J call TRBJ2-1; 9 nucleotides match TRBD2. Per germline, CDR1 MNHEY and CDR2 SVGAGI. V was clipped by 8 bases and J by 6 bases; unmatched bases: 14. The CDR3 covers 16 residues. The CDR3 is CASQSWSGRHVNEQFF. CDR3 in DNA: TGTGCCAGCCAGTCGTGGAGCGGGAGGCATGTCAATGAGCAGTTCTTC.

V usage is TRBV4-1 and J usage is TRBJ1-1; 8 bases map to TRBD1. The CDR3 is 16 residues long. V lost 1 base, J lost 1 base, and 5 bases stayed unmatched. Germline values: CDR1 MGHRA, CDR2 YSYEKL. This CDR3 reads CASSQVGQGKNTEAFF. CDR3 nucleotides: TGCGCCAGCAGCCAAGTAGGACAGGGAAAGAACACTGAAGCTTTCTTT.

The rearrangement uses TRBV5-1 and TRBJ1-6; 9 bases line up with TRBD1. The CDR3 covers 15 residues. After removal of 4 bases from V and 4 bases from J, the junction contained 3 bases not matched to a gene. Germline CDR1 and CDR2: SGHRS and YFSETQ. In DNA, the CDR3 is TGCGCCAGCAGCGCAGGGACAGGGTATAATTCACCCCTCCACTTT. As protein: CASSAGTGYNSPLHF.

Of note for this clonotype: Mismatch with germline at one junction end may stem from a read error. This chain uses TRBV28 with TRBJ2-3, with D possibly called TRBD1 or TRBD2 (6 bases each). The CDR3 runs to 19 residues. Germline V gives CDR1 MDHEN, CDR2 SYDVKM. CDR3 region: CANSRVLGGPSLSTDTQYF. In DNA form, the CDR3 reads TGTGCCAACAGTAGGGTTTTGGGGGGCCCATCATTGAGCACAGATACGCAGTATTTT.

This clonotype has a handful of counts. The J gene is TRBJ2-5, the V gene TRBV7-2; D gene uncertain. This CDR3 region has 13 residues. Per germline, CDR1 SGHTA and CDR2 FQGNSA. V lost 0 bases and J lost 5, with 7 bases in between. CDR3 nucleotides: TGTGCCAGCAGCTTAGCCCAGAGGGAGACCCAGTACTTC. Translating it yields CASSLAQRETQYF.

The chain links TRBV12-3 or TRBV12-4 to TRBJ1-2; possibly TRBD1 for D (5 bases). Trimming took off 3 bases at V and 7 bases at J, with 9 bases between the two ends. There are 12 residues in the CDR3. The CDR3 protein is CASSFGQGGYTF. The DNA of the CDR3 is TGTGCCAGCAGTTTTGGGCAGGGTGGCTACACCTTC.

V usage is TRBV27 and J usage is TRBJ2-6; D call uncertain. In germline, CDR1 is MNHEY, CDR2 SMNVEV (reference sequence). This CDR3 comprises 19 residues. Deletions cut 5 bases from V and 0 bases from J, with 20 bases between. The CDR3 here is CASSPYDGPHFSGANVLTF. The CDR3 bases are TGTGCCAGCAGTCCATACGACGGACCTCATTTCTCTGGGGCCAACGTCCTGACTTTC. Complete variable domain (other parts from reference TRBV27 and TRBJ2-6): EAQVTQNPRYLITVTGKKLTVTCSQNMNHEYMSWYRQDPGLGLRQIYYSMNVEVTDKGDVPEGYKVSRKEKRNFPLILESPSPNQTSLYFCASSPYDGPHFSGANVLTFGAGSRLTVL.